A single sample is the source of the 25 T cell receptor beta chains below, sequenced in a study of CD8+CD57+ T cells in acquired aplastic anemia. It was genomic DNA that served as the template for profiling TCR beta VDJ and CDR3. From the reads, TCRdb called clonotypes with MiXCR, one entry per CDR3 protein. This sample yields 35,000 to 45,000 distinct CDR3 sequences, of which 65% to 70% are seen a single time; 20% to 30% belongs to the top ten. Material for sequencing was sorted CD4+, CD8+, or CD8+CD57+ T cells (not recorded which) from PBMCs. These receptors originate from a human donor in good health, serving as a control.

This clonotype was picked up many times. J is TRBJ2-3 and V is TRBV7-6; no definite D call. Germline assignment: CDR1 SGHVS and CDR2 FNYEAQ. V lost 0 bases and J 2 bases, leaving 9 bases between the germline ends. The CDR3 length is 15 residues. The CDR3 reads CASSLASSPTDTQYF. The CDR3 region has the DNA TGTGCCAGCAGCTTAGCGTCCAGCCCCACAGATACGCAGTATTTT.

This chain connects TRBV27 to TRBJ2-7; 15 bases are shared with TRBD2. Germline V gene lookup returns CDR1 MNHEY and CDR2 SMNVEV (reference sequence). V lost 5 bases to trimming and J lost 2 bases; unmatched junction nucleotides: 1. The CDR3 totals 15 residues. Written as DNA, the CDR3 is TGTGCCAGCAGTAGGACTAGCGGGGGGGCCTACGAGCAGTACTTC. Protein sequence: CASSRTSGGAYEQYF.

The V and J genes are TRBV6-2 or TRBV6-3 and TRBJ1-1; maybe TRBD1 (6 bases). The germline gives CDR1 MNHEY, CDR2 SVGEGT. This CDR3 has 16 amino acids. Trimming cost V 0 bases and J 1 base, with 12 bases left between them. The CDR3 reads CASSYSAKGENTEAFF. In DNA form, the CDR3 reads TGTGCCAGCAGTTACTCGGCTAAGGGGGAGAACACTGAAGCTTTCTTT.

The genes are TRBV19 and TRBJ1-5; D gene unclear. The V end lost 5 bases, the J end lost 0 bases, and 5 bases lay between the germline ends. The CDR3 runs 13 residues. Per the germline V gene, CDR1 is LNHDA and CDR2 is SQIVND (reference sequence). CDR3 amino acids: CASSGGSNQPQHF. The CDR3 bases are TGTGCCAGTAGTGGTGGTAGCAATCAGCCCCAGCATTTT.

In DNA form, the CDR3 reads TGTGCCAGCAGTGAAGGGGCGGTCAGTAATCAGCCCCAGCATTTT. Its translation is CASSEGAVSNQPQHF. This rearrangement joins TRBV2 to TRBJ1-5; no clear D. The germline CDR1 and CDR2 sequences are SNHLY and FYNNEI. Trimming shortened V by 1 base and J by 4 bases, and 11 bases separated the two germline ends. The CDR3 runs to 15 residues. The full variable domain, with the rest looked up from reference TRBV2 and TRBJ1-5, is EPEVTQTPSHQVTQMGQEVILRCVPISNHLYFYWYRQILGQKVEFLVSFYNNEISEKSEIFDDQFSVERPDGSNFTLKIRSTKLEDSAMYFCASSEGAVSNQPQHFGDGTRLSIL.

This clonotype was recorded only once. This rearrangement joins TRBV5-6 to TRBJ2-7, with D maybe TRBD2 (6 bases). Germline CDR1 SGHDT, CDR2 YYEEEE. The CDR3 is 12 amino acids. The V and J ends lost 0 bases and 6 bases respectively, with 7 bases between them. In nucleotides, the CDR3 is TGTGCCAGCAGCTTGGCTAGCGCCGAGCAGTACTTC. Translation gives CASSLASAEQYF.

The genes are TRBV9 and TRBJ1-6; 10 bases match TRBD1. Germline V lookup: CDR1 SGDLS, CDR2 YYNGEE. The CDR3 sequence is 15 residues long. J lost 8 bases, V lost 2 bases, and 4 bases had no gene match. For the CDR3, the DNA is TGTGCCAGCAGCGTGACAGGGGGCGTGTATTCACCCCTCCACTTT. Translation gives CASSVTGGVYSPLHF.

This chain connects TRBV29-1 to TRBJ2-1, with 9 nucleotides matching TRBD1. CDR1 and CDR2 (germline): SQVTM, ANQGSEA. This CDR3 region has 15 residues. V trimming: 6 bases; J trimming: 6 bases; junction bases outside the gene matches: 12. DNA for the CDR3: TGCAGCGTCCAGGCCGGGACAGGGTTTGGCAATGAGCAGTTCTTC. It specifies CSVQAGTGFGNEQFF.

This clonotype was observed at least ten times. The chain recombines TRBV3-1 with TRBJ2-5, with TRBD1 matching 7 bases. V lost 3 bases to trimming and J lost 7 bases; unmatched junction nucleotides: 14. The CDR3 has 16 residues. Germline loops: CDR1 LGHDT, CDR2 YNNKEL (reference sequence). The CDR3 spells CASSQDRYRGIGTQYF. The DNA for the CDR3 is TGTGCCAGCAGCCAGGACAGGTACAGGGGAATTGGGACCCAGTACTTC.

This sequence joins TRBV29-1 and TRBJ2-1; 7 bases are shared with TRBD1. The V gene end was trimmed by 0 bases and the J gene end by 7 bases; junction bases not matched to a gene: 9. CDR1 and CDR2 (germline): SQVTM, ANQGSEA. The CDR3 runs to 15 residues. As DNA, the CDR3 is TGCAGCGTTGAAGATTTCCGGGCCAGGGGGAATGAGCAGTTCTTC. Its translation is CSVEDFRARGNEQFF.

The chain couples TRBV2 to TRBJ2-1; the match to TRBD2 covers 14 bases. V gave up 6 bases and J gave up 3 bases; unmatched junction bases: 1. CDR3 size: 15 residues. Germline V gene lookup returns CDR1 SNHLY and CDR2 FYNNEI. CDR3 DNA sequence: TGTGCCAGCAGCGGGACTAGCGGGGGCTACAATGAGCAGTTCTTC. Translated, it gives CASSGTSGGYNEQFF.

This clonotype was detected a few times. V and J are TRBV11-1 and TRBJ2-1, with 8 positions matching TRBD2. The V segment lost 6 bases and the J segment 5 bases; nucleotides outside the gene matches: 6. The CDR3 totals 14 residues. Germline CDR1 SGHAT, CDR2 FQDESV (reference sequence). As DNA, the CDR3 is TGTGCCAGCAGGGGACTAGGCATCGACAATGAGCAGTTCTTC. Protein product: CASRGLGIDNEQFF.

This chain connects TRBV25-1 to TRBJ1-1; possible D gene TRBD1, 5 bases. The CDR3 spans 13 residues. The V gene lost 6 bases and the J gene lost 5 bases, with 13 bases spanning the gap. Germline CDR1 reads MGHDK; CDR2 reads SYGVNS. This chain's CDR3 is CASRGLSTTEAFF. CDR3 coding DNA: TGTGCCAGCAGGGGACTCTCGACAACTGAAGCTTTCTTT. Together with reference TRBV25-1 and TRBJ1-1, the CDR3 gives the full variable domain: EADIYQTPRYLVIGTGKKITLECSQTMGHDKMYWYQQDPGMELHLIHYSYGVNSTEKGDLSSESTVSRIRTEHFPLTLESARPSHTSQYLCASRGLSTTEAFFGQGTRLTVV.

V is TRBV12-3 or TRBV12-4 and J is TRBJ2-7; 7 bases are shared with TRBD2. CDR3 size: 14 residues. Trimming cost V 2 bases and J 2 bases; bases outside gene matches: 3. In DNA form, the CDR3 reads TGTGCCAGCAGTTTATTCGGGAGGACCTACGAGCAGTACTTC. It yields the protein CASSLFGRTYEQYF.

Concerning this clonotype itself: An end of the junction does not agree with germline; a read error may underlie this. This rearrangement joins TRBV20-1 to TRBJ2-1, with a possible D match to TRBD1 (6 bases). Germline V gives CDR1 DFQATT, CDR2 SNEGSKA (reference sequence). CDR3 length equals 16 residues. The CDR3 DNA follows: TGCAGTGCTAGAGATTACCCCGGGACACCATACAATGAGCGGTTCTTC. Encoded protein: CSARDYPGTPYNERFF.

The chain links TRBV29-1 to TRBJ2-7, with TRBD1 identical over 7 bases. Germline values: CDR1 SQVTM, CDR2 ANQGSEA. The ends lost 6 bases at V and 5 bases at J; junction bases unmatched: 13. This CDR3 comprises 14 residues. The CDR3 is CSVQAGTVSDEQYF. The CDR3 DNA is TGCAGCGTCCAGGCCGGGACAGTGAGCGACGAGCAGTACTTC.

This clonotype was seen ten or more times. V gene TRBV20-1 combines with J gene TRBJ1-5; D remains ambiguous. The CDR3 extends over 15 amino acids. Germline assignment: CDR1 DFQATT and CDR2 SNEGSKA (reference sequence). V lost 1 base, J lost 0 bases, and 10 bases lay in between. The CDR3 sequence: CSARGLPNSNQPQHF. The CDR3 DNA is TGCAGTGCTAGAGGGTTGCCGAATAGCAATCAGCCCCAGCATTTT.

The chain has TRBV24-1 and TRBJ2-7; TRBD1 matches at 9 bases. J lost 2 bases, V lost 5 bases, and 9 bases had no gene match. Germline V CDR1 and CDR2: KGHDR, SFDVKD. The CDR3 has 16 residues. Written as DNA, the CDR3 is TGTGCCACCAGTGCCTGGGGGACAGGGAAGGCCTACGAGCAGTACTTC. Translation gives CATSAWGTGKAYEQYF.

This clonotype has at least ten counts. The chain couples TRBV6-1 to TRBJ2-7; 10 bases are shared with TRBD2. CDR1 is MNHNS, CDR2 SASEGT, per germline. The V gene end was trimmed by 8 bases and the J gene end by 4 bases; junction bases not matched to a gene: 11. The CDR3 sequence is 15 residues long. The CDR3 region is CASEYGSGGAYEQYF. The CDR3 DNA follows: TGTGCCAGCGAATACGGGAGCGGGGGGGCGTACGAGCAGTACTTC.

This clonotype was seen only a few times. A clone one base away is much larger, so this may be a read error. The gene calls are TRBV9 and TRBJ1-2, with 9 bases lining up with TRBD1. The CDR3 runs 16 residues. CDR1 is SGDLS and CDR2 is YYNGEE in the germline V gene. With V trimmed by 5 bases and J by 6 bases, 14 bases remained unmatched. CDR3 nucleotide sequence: TGTGCCAGCAGTCTCACCGGACAGGGGCAGGGCCATGGCTACACCTTC. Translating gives CASSLTGQGQGHGYTF.

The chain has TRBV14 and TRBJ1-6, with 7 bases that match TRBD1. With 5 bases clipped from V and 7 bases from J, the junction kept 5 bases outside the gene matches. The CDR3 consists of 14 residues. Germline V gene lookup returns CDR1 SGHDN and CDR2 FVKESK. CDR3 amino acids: CASSVGDSNSPLHF. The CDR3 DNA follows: TGTGCCAGCAGCGTAGGGGACAGCAATTCACCCCTCCACTTT.

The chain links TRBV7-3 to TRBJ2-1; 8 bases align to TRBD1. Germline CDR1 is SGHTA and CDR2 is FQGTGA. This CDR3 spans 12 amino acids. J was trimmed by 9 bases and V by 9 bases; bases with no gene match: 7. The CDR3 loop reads CASSRTGSEQFF. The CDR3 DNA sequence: TGTGCCAGTAGTCGGACAGGGAGTGAGCAGTTCTTC.

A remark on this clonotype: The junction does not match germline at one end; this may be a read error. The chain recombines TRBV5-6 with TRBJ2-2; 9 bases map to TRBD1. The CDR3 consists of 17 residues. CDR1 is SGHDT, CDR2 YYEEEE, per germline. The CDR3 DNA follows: TGTGCCAGCAGCTTGGGCGGGGGACAGGGAGTTGACGGGGAGCTGTTTTTC. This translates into CASSLGGGQGVDGELFF.

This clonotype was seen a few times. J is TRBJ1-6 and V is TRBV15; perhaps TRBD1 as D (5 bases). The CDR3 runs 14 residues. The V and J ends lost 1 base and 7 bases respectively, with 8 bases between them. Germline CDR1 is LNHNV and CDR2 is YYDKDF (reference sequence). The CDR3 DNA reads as TGTGCCACCAGCAGAGTGGGGGGGAATTCACCCCTCCACTTT. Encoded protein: CATSRVGGNSPLHF.

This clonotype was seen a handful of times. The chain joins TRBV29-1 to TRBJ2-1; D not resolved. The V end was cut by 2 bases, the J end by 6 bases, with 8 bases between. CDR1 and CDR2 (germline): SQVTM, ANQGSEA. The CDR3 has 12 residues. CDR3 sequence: CSVEPLGNEQFF. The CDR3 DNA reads TGCAGCGTTGAACCCCTTGGCAATGAGCAGTTCTTC.